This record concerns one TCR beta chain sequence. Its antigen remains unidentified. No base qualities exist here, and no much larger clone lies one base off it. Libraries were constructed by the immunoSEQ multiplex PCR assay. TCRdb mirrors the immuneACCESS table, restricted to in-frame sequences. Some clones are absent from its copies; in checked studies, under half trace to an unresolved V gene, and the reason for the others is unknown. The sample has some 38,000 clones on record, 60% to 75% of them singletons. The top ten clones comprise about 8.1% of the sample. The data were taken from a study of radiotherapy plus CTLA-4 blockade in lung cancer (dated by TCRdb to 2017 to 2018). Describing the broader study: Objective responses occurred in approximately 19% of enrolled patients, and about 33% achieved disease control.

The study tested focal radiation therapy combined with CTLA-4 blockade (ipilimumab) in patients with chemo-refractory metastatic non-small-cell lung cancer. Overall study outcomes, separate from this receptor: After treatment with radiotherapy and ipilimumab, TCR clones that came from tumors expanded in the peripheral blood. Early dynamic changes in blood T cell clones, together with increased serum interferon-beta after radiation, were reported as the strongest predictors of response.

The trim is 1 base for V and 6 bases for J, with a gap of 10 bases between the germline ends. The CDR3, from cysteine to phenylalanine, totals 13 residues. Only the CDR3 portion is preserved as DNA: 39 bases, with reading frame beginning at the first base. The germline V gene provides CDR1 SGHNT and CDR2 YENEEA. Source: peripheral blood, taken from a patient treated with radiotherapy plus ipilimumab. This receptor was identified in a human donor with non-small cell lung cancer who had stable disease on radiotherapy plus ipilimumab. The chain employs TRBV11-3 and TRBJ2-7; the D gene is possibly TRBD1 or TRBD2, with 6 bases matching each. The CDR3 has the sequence CASSLAGAAEQYF. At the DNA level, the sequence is TGTGCCAGCAGCTTAGCGGGGGCGGCCGAGCAGTACTTC.